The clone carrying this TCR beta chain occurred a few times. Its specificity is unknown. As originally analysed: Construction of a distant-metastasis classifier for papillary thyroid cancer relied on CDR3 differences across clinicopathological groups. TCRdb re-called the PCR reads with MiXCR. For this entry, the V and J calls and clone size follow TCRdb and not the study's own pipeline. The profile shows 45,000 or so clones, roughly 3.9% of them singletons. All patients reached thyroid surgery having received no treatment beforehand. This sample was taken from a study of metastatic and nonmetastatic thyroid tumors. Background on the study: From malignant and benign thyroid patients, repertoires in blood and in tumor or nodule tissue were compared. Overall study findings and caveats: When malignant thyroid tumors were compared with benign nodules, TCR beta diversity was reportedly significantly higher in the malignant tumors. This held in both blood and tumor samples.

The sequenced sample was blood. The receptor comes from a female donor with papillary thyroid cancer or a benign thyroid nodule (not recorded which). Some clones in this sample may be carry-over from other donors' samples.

CDR3 sequence reads: CASSPGSSNYGYTF. In DNA form, the CDR3 reads TGTGCCAGCTCACCGGGCAGCTCTAACTATGGCTACACCTTC. The chain uses TRBV18 and TRBJ1-2; no clear D. The CDR3 sequence is 14 residues long. Germline V CDR1 and CDR2: KGHSH, LQKENI. V dropped 3 bases and J dropped 0 bases, with 8 bases sitting between them.